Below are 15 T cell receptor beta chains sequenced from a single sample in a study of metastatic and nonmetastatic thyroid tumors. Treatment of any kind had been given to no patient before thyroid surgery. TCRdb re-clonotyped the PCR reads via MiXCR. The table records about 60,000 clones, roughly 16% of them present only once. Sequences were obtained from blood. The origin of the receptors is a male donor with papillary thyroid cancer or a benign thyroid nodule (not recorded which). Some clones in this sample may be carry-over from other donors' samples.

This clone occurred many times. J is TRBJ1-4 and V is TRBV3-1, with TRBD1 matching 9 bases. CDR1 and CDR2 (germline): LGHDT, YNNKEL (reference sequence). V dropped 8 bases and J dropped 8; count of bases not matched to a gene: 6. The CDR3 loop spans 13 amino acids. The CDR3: CASADRGGEKLFF. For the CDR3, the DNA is TGTGCCAGCGCGGACAGGGGAGGCGAAAAACTGTTTTTT.

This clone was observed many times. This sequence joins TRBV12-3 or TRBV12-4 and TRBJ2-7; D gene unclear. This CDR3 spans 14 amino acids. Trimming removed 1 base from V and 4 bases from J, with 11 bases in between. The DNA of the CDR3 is TGTGCCAGCAGTTTAGATCTCCCACCGTACGAGCAGTACTTC. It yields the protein CASSLDLPPYEQYF.

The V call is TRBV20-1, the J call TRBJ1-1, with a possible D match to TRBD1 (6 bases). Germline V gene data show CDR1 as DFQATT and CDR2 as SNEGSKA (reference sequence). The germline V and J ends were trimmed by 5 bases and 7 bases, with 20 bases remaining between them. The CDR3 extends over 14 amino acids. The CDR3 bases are TGCAGTGCTTTTCGGGGGGGGCTGGGCAGTGAAGCTTTCTTT. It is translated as CSAFRGGLGSEAFF.

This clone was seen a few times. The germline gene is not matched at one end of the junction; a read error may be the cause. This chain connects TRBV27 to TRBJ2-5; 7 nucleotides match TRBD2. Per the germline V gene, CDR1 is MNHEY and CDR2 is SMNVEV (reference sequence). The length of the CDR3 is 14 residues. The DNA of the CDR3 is TGTGCCAGCGCGGGGATGGGAGGGCAGGAGACCAAGTACTTC. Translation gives CASAGMGGQETKYF.

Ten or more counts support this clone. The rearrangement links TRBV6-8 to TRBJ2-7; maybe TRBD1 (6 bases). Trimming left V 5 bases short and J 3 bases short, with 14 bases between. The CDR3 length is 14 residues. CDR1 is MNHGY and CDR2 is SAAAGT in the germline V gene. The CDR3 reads CASSRNRASYEQYF. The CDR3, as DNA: TGTGCCAGCAGTCGCAACAGGGCCAGCTACGAGCAGTACTTC.

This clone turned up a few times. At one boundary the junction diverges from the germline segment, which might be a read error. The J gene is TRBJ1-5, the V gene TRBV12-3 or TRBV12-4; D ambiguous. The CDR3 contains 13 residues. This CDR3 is CASSLGNNQSQHF. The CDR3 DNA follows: TGTGCCAGCAGTTTGGGTAACAATCAGTCCCAGCATTTT.

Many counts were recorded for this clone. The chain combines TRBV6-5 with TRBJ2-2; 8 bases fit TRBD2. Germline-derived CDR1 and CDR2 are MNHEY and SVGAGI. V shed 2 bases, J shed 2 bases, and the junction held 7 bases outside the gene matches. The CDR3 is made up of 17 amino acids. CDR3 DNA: TGTGCCAGCAGTTACGGCCCGGGAGGGGAAAACACCGGGGAGCTGTTTTTT. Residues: CASSYGPGGENTGELFF.

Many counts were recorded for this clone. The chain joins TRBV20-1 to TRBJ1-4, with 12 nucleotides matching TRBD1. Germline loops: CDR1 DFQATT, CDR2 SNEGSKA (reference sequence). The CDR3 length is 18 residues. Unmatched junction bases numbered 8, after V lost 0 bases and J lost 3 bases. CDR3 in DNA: TGCAGTGCTAGAGATCAGGGACAGGGGGCCCTATCTAATGAAAAACTGTTTTTT. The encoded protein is CSARDQGQGALSNEKLFF.

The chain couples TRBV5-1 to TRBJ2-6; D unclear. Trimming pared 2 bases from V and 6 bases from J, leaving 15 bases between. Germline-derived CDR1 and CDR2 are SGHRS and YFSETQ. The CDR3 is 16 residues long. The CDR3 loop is CASSFVIPTVANVLTF. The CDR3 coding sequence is TGCGCCAGCAGCTTCGTAATACCCACTGTGGCCAACGTCCTGACTTTC.

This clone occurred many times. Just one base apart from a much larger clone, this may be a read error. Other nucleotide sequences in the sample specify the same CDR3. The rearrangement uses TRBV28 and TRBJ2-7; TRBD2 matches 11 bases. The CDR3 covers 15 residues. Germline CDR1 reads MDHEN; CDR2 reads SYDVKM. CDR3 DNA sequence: TGTGCCAGCAGTCCATCCGGGACTAGCGGAGACGAGCAGTACTTT. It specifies CASSPSGTSGDEQYF.

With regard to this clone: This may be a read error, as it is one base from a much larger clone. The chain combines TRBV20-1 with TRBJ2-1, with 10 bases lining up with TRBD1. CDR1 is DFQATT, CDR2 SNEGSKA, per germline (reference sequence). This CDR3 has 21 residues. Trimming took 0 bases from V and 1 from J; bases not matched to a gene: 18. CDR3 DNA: TGCAGTGCTAGAGACCGCTTCGGGACAGGGGCACAACGGGTATCCTACAATGAGCAGTTCTTC. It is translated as CSARDRFGTGAQRVSYNEQFF.

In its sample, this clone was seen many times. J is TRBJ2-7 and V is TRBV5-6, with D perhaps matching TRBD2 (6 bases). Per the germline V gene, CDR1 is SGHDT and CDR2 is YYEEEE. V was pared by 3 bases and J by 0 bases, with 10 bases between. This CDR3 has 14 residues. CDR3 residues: CASSSRGGSYEQYF. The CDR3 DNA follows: TGTGCCAGCAGCTCTCGGGGAGGCTCCTACGAGCAGTACTTC.

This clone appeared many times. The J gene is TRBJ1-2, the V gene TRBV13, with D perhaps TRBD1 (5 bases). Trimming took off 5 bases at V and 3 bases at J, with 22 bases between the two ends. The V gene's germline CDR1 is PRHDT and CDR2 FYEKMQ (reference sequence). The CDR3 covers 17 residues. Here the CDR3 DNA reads TGTGCCAGCAGCGAAGGGCATCGCGCCCGGGGGGACTATGGCTACACCTTC. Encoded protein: CASSEGHRARGDYGYTF.

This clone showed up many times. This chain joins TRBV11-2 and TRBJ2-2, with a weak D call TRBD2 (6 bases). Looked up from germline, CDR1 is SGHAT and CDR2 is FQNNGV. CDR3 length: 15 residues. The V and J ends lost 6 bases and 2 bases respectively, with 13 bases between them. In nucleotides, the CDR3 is TGTGCCAGCAGGCCGGGACTCACTAACACCGGGGAGCTGTTTTTT. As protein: CASRPGLTNTGELFF.

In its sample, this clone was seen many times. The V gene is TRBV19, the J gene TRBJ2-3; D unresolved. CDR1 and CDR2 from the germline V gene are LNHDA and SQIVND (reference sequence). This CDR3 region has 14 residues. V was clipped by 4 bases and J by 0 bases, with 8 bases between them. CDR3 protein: CASSNDGSTDTQYF. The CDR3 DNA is TGTGCCAGTAGTAACGACGGTAGCACAGATACGCAGTATTTT.